The 22 T cell receptor beta chains given below trace back to one sample, sequenced in a study of blood T cell repertoires in COVID-19. Libraries were prepared by immunoSEQ multiplex PCR; TCRdb keeps only in-frame clonotypes and omits some of them. The data show about 280,000 clones, with 85% seen just once and around 2.3% held by the top ten. Sequenced: PBMCs or T cells enriched from blood (not recorded which). The origin of the receptors is a woman in her 50s who had recovered from COVID-19.

A single count supports this clone. The chain carries TRBV30 and TRBJ1-6; 7 bases align to TRBD1. This CDR3 region has 15 residues. CDR1 and CDR2 from the germline V gene are GTSNPN and SVGIG (reference sequence). After removal of 3 bases from V and 10 bases from J, the junction contained 12 bases not matched to a gene. The CDR3 DNA reads as TGTGCCTGGAGACACAACAGGGGTAGTTCGTCACCCCTCCACTTT. Its protein is CAWRHNRGSSSPLHF.

The V call is TRBV27, the J call TRBJ1-1; 7 nucleotides align to TRBD1. The germline V gene has CDR1 MNHEY and CDR2 SMNVEV (reference sequence). Losses at the gene ends were 5 bases for V and 4 bases for J; bases not matched to a gene: 10. The CDR3 runs to 15 residues. CDR3: CASSDSRGIGTEAFF. DNA for the CDR3: TGTGCCAGCAGTGACTCCAGGGGGATTGGCACTGAAGCTTTCTTT.

This chain links TRBV3-1 (or the pseudogene TRBV3-2) with TRBJ1-2; the D gene is possibly TRBD1 (6 bases). The CDR3 has 16 residues. In germline, CDR1 is LGHDT, CDR2 YNNKEL (reference sequence). V was cut by 0 bases and J by 4 bases, with 15 bases left in between. The CDR3 nucleotides are TGTGCCAGCAGCCAAGAGGCAGGGGTGTACGCCTATGGCTACACCTTC. Translating it yields CASSQEAGVYAYGYTF.

The chain couples TRBV6-5 to TRBJ1-2; D is perhaps TRBD1 (5 bases). The CDR3 is 15 residues long. The germline V gene has CDR1 MNHEY and CDR2 SVGAGI. Trimming took 10 bases from V and 2 from J, leaving 20 bases between them. CDR3 amino acids: CATGRRGVYNYGYTF. For the CDR3, the DNA is TGTGCCACCGGACGGAGGGGCGTCTACAACTATGGCTACACCTTC.

This sequence joins TRBV19 and TRBJ2-7, with 7 bases aligning to TRBD1. The trim removed 5 bases at V and 0 bases at J, leaving 4 bases unmatched. The CDR3 consists of 14 residues. Germline CDR1 is LNHDA and CDR2 is SQIVND (reference sequence). Here the CDR3 reads CASSPTGVSYEQYF. CDR3 nucleotide sequence: TGTGCCAGTAGTCCAACAGGGGTCTCCTACGAGCAGTACTTC.

V and J are TRBV15 and TRBJ2-1, with D perhaps TRBD2 (6 bases). CDR3 size: 18 residues. Germline values: CDR1 LNHNV, CDR2 YYDKDF (reference sequence). V lost 1 base to trimming and J lost 0 bases, with 16 bases between them. Here the CDR3 reads CATSRGPGLGSSYNEQFF. The DNA of the CDR3 is TGTGCCACCAGCAGAGGCCCGGGACTCGGAAGCTCCTACAATGAGCAGTTCTTC.

The chain joins TRBV6-1 to TRBJ2-5, with D tentatively TRBD1 (6 bases). Germline-derived CDR1 and CDR2 are MNHNS and SASEGT. This CDR3 is 15 amino acids long. V was pared by 2 bases and J by 1 base, with 11 bases between. CDR3 sequence reads: CASSEIWGRQETQYF. CDR3 in DNA: TGTGCCAGCAGTGAAATCTGGGGGCGCCAAGAGACCCAGTACTTC.

This clone was detected once. The V and J genes are TRBV5-5 and TRBJ2-3, with 11 bases that match TRBD2. The CDR3 runs to 18 residues. J lost 2 bases, V lost 1 base, and 9 bases had no gene match. The germline CDR1 and CDR2 sequences are SGHKS and YYEKEE (reference sequence). The CDR3 is CASSLRLAGGIITDTQYF. CDR3 nucleotides: TGTGCCAGCAGCTTGCGGCTAGCGGGGGGAATAATCACAGATACGCAGTATTTT. Drawing the rest from reference TRBV5-5 and TRBJ2-3, the complete variable domain is DAGVTQSPTHLIKTRGQQVTLRCSPISGHKSVSWYQQVLGQGPQFIFQYYEKEERGRGNFPDRFSARQFPNYSSELNVNALLLGDSALYLCASSLRLAGGIITDTQYFGPGTRLTVL.

The CDR3 DNA reads as TGTGCCAGCAGTTACTCGGGGACAGGGGGCGAGCAGTACTTC. The encoded protein is CASSYSGTGGEQYF. The chain joins TRBV6-5 to TRBJ2-7; TRBD1 matches 11 bases. V shed 0 bases and J 6 bases; nucleotides not matched to a gene: 1. Germline CDR1 and CDR2: MNHEY and SVGAGI. There are 14 residues in the CDR3.

The chain has TRBV7-9 and TRBJ1-4, with 10 bases lining up with TRBD1. Trimming cost V 4 bases and J 6 bases; bases outside gene matches: 2. This CDR3 has 14 amino acids. Germline CDR1 SEHNR, CDR2 FQNEAQ (reference sequence). The CDR3 DNA sequence: TGTGCCAGCAGCTACGGGACAGGGGATGAAAAACTGTTTTTT. Protein product: CASSYGTGDEKLFF.

This clone was detected once. The rearrangement links TRBV27 to TRBJ2-3, with 8 bases identical to TRBD2. After removal of 7 bases from V and 3 bases from J, the junction contained 15 bases not matched to a gene. The CDR3 is 17 amino acids. CDR1 is MNHEY and CDR2 is SMNVEV in the germline V gene (reference sequence). CDR3 region: CASTPLGVERGTDTQYF. The CDR3 DNA reads TGTGCCAGCACCCCATTGGGGGTTGAGCGGGGGACAGATACGCAGTATTTT.

The J gene is TRBJ1-2, the V gene TRBV4-2, with 10 bases lining up with TRBD1. The CDR3 is 15 residues long. Germline loops: CDR1 LGHNA, CDR2 YNFKEQ. Trimming cost V 3 bases and J 5 bases; bases outside gene matches: 6. The CDR3 nucleotides are TGTGCCAGCAGCCAGGGGACAGGGGCCTCATATGGCTACACCTTC. Translating gives CASSQGTGASYGYTF.

This clone was observed once. The gene calls are TRBV18 and TRBJ1-5; tentative D call: TRBD1 (5 bases). Germline loops: CDR1 KGHSH, CDR2 LQKENI. The V end lost 3 bases, the J end lost 1 base, and 7 bases lay between the germline ends. The CDR3 is made up of 14 amino acids. Here the CDR3 DNA reads TGTGCCAGCTCACCGAACAGGAGCAATCAGCCCCAGCATTTT. It codes for CASSPNRSNQPQHF.

The rearrangement joins TRBV11-3 to TRBJ2-3, with 7 bases identical to TRBD1. The ends lost 1 base at V and 11 bases at J; junction bases unmatched: 15. In germline, CDR1 is SGHNT, CDR2 YENEEA. The CDR3 is made up of 16 amino acids. The CDR3 spells CASSLGGGGLGAGQYF. The CDR3 DNA is TGTGCCAGCAGCTTAGGAGGGGGCGGACTGGGGGCCGGGCAGTATTTT.

V usage is TRBV7-9 and J usage is TRBJ2-7; D possibly corresponds to TRBD2 (6 bases). The CDR3 contains 18 residues. Germline loops: CDR1 SEHNR, CDR2 FQNEAQ (reference sequence). The germline V and J ends were trimmed by 5 bases and 0 bases, with 23 bases remaining between them. The CDR3 coding sequence is TGTGCCAGCAGCGACTCGTTAGCGGCGGTTAGATACTCCTACGAGCAGTACTTC. Translation: CASSDSLAAVRYSYEQYF.

This chain joins TRBV18 and TRBJ2-7, with D maybe TRBD1 (5 bases). The CDR3 has 14 residues. Germline V CDR1 and CDR2: KGHSH, LQKENI. V lost 4 bases, J lost 3 bases, and 13 bases lay in between. CDR3 sequence reads: CASSRGERNYEQYF. CDR3 nucleotide sequence: TGTGCCAGCTCACGGGGCGAGAGAAACTACGAGCAGTACTTC.

Here the CDR3 reads CASSASWDRVEGYTF. DNA for the CDR3: TGTGCCAGCAGCGCCAGCTGGGACAGGGTTGAAGGCTACACCTTC. This chain links TRBV7-9 with TRBJ1-2; 9 bases map to TRBD1. The CDR3 spans 15 residues. V dropped 5 bases and J dropped 8; count of bases not matched to a gene: 12. Germline loops: CDR1 SEHNR, CDR2 FQNEAQ (reference sequence).

CDR3 amino acids: CASRADLTGVDTQYF. CDR3 bases: TGTGCCAGCAGAGCCGACCTGACAGGGGTAGATACGCAGTATTTT. V gene TRBV5-4 combines with J gene TRBJ2-3; TRBD1 agrees at 8 bases. The trim removed 5 bases at V and 5 bases at J, leaving 10 bases unmatched. Germline V lookup: CDR1 SGHNT, CDR2 YYREEE (reference sequence). This CDR3 spans 15 amino acids. The whole variable domain, remainder taken from reference TRBV5-4 and TRBJ2-3, is ETGVTQSPTHLIKTRGQQVTLRCSSQSGHNTVSWYQQALGQGPQFIFQYYREEENGRGNFPPRFSGLQFPNYSSELNVNALELDDSALYLCASRADLTGVDTQYFGPGTRLTVL.

This chain links TRBV4-3 with TRBJ1-1; D might be TRBD1 (6 bases). V dropped 4 bases and J dropped 8 bases, with 17 bases sitting between them. The CDR3 extends over 14 amino acids. Germline V gene lookup returns CDR1 LGHNA and CDR2 YSLEER. This chain's CDR3 is CASSPSRGRLEAFF. CDR3 coding DNA: TGCGCCAGCAGCCCAAGCAGGGGCCGACTGGAAGCTTTCTTT.

V usage is TRBV5-1 and J usage is TRBJ1-4; tentatively, D is TRBD1 (6 bases). The CDR3 loop spans 15 amino acids. Trimming took 0 bases from V and 5 from J, leaving 11 bases between them. CDR1 and CDR2 from the germline V gene are SGHRS and YFSETQ. DNA for the CDR3: TGCGCCAGCAGCTTGGACAGGGTCGACAATGAAAAACTGTTTTTT. As protein: CASSLDRVDNEKLFF.

This clone came up a few times. The chain combines TRBV7-8 with TRBJ2-1; 8 positions agree with TRBD2. The germline CDR1 and CDR2 sequences are SGHVS and FQNEAQ. With 2 bases clipped from V and 2 bases from J, the junction kept 5 bases outside the gene matches. CDR3 length: 16 residues. The CDR3 reads CASSLTGGAPYNEQFF. The CDR3 DNA is TGTGCCAGCAGCTTAACCGGGGGGGCACCCTACAATGAGCAGTTCTTC.

This chain connects TRBV5-5 to TRBJ1-2; D is ambiguous. Trimming stripped 6 bases from V and 8 bases from J, with 17 bases between. Germline V gene lookup returns CDR1 SGHKS and CDR2 YYEKEE (reference sequence). The CDR3 loop spans 13 amino acids. The CDR3 bases are TGTGCCAGCACAAAAGGAGAGTTTAGCGGCTACACCTTC. This codes for CASTKGEFSGYTF.